Sequencing of this TCR beta chain was carried out in a study of blood T cell repertoires in COVID-19. CDR1 is LNHDA, CDR2 SQIVND, per germline (reference sequence). V lost 1 base to trimming and J lost 0 bases; unmatched junction nucleotides: 2. This CDR3 is built from 16 residues. Original processing methods: Reference gene primer amplification gave estimated nucleated cell counts. The method was immunoSEQ multiplex PCR; TCRdb's version includes in-frame clones alone and lacks a portion of them. That table is the source of V, J and clone size, and D and trimming were worked out from the DNA. Of 180,000 or so clones in the sample, about 80% were seen once.

This receptor was obtained from a man aged 50 to 60 who had recovered from COVID-19. Sequencing input: PBMCs or T cells enriched from blood (not recorded which). The chain has TRBV19 and TRBJ2-2; TRBD2 aligns across 7 bases. The CDR3 sequence is CASSIGEGTNTGELFF. CDR3 bases: TGTGCCAGTAGTATAGGGGAGGGAACGAACACCGGGGAGCTGTTTTTT. Full variable domain (remainder filled in from reference TRBV19 and TRBJ2-2): DGGITQSPKYLFRKEGQNVTLSCEQNLNHDAMYWYRQDPGQGLRLIYYSQIVNDFQKGDIAEGYSVSREKKESFPLTVTSAQKNPTAFYLCASSIGEGTNTGELFFGEGSRLTVL.